This TCR beta chain was profiled in a study of blood T cell repertoires in COVID-19 (dated by TCRdb to 2020 to 2022). Broadly, across the study: The collaborator samples originated in the United States, Italy and Spain and spanned the acute and convalescent phases of COVID-19. Where HLA class I and class II types were available, the types were taken from metadata supplied by the sample provider, not from assay-based typing. The repertoires were released in a freely available public database meant as a resource for research on the immune response to SARS-CoV-2. The samples were drawn from two sources: the first 160 participants of the ongoing ImmuneRACE study, and 1,000 to 1,500 subjects contributed by 6 global collaborators. Nearly every sample came with metadata listing a de-identified subject ID, COVID-19 status, age in years and sex. Subjects who had been exposed to COVID-19, were actively infected with it, or had recovered from it provided the deeply sampled blood TCRbeta repertoires that made up the dataset. The prospective study material was composed of cDNA or gDNA derived from T cells, B-cell-depleted T cells, or PBMCs.

TCRbeta CDR3 regions were amplified from genomic DNA using the immunoSEQ Assay, a bias-controlled multiplex PCR. As for how the authors treated the data: Nucleated cell counts per sample were estimated from amplification of reference gene primers within the assay. Sequence reads were collapsed and filtered to measure the absolute abundance of every unique TCRbeta CDR3 rearrangement. Productive Simpson clonality was computed per sample as the square root of Simpson's diversity index over productive rearrangements. Not all clones reach the TCRdb copy of this immuneACCESS table, which keeps in-frame sequences only. Checked studies attribute under half of the gap to unresolved V genes and leave the rest unexplained. The DNA was the basis for D and trimming; V, J and clone size are from that table. This sample comprises fewer than 350,000 clones, almost 90% of them detected only once. The ten largest clones capture 1.7% of the sample.

In the prospective study, participants were about 18 to 95 years old, resided in fewer than 25 geographic areas of the United States, and were enrolled through a virtual design. To assign participants to cohorts, the prospective study relied on clinical history that participants themselves reported in a screening survey and a study questionnaire. Each participant in the prospective study had whole blood, serum and a nasopharyngeal or oropharyngeal swab collected by mobile phlebotomists. Prospective study participants could optionally give additional blood draws and questionnaires over an approximately two-month period. Blood samples from the prospective study were shipped frozen or at room temperature prior to DNA extraction. The CDR3 runs 13 amino acids, cysteine and phenylalanine included. Only CDR3 DNA is held: 39 bases, read in frame from base 1. Trimming costs V 3 bases and J 1 base, and their ends lie 9 bases apart. Reading the germline V gene (reference sequence) gives CDR1 GTSNPN and CDR2 SVGIG.

The full study reports these points: The amount of clinical and demographic metadata varied by source and participant and was provided uncurated.

Regarding this clone: What this receptor recognizes is not known. Base qualities were left out, and no much larger clone turns up one base away.

This clonotype originated in a woman aged 18-30 years with acute COVID-19. Rearrangement joined TRBV30 to TRBJ1-2; there is no confident call for the D gene. The sample taken for sequencing was PBMCs or T cells enriched from blood (not recorded which). The CDR3 loop reads CAWSVGHNYGYTF. The DNA sequence reads TGTGCCTGGAGCGTTGGGCATAACTATGGCTACACCTTC.